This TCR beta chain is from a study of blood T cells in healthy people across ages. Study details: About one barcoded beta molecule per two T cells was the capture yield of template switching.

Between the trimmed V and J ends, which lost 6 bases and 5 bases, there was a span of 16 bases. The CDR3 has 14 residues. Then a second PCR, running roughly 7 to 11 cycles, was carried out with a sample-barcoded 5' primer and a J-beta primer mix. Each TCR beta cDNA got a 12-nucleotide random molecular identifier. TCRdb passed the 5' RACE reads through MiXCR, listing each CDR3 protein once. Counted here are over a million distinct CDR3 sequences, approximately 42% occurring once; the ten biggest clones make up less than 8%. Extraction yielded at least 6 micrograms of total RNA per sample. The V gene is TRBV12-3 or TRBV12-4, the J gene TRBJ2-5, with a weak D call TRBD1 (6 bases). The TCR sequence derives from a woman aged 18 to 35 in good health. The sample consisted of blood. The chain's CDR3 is CASRAQGRGETQYF. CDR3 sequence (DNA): TGTGCCAGCAGGGCACAGGGTCGCGGGGAGACCCAGTACTTC.